Below, 21 T cell receptor beta chains from the same sample are listed, as sequenced in a study of CD8+CD57+ T cells in acquired aplastic anemia. Investigators profiled TCR beta VDJ and CDR3 from genomic DNA template. Using its own MiXCR run on the reads, TCRdb lists one record per CDR3 protein. Found here are approximately 270,000 distinct CDR3 sequences, about 56% of them singletons; the top ten hold roughly 8%. Sequenced sample: sorted CD4+, CD8+, or CD8+CD57+ T cells (not recorded which) from PBMCs. Source of these receptors: a human donor with severe aplastic anemia or a healthy control (not recorded which).

The chain has TRBV7-9 and TRBJ1-1, with D possibly TRBD1 on 5 matching bases. The V and J ends lost 7 bases and 7 bases respectively, with 19 bases between them. CDR1 and CDR2 (germline): SEHNR, FQNEAQ (reference sequence). This CDR3 contains 14 residues. CDR3 coding DNA: TGTGCCAGCACCACCCAGGGAGTCGACAGTGAAGCTTTCTTT. Residues: CASTTQGVDSEAFF. The full variable domain, completed using reference TRBV7-9 and TRBJ1-1, is DTGVSQNPRHKITKRGQNVTFRCDPISEHNRLYWYRQTLGQGPEFLTYFQNEAQLEKSRLLSDRFSAERPKGSFSTLEIQRTEQGDSAMYLCASTTQGVDSEAFFGQGTRLTVV.

A few counts support this clonotype. J is TRBJ2-1 and V is TRBV7-6; 11 nucleotides line up with TRBD2. Germline V gene data show CDR1 as SGHVS and CDR2 as FNYEAQ. This CDR3 contains 15 residues. The J segment lost 7 bases and the V segment lost 1 base, leaving 3 bases of the junction unmatched. This chain's CDR3 is CASSLDGLAGNEQFF. The DNA for the CDR3 is TGTGCCAGCAGCTTAGACGGACTAGCGGGTAATGAGCAGTTCTTC.

The chain links TRBV2 to TRBJ1-5; D unresolved. CDR1 and CDR2 (germline): SNHLY, FYNNEI. The V gene lost 1 base and the J gene lost 3 bases, with 7 bases spanning the gap. The CDR3 consists of 14 residues. The CDR3 reads CASSEGSFNQPQHF. The CDR3 coding sequence is TGTGCCAGCAGTGAAGGGAGTTTCAATCAGCCCCAGCATTTT.

The V gene is TRBV19, the J gene TRBJ2-2; D unresolved. The germline gives CDR1 LNHDA, CDR2 SQIVND (reference sequence). The V end lost 6 bases, the J end lost 3 bases, and 11 bases lay between the germline ends. The CDR3 is 14 residues long. Written as DNA, the CDR3 is TGTGCCAGTAGCCGTTCCGGGTACACCGGGGAGCTGTTTTTT. This codes for CASSRSGYTGELFF. The full variable domain, with the rest looked up from reference TRBV19 and TRBJ2-2, is DGGITQSPKYLFRKEGQNVTLSCEQNLNHDAMYWYRQDPGQGLRLIYYSQIVNDFQKGDIAEGYSVSREKKESFPLTVTSAQKNPTAFYLCASSRSGYTGELFFGEGSRLTVL.

J is TRBJ2-7 and V is TRBV7-8; possible D gene TRBD1, 6 bases. The V gene's germline CDR1 is SGHVS and CDR2 FQNEAQ. The germline V and J ends were trimmed by 3 bases and 2 bases, with 8 bases remaining between them. This CDR3 comprises 13 residues. The CDR3 protein is CASSLDSTYEQYF. The CDR3 DNA sequence: TGTGCCAGCAGCTTGGACAGCACCTACGAGCAGTACTTC.

This clonotype was seen at least ten times. This rearrangement joins TRBV6-5 to TRBJ1-3, with D possibly matching TRBD1 (6 bases). The germline gives CDR1 MNHEY, CDR2 SVGAGI. V shed 4 bases and J shed 2 bases, with 15 bases lying between them. The CDR3 contains 16 residues. The CDR3 loop is CASSSDQGLAGNTIYF. In DNA, the CDR3 is TGTGCCAGCAGTTCCGACCAGGGGCTCGCTGGAAACACCATATATTTT.

In its sample, this clonotype was seen many times. The chain is built from TRBV12-3 or TRBV12-4 and TRBJ1-5; tentatively, D is TRBD1 (5 bases). Trimming stripped 8 bases from V and 4 bases from J, with 21 bases between. This CDR3 has 16 residues. In DNA, the CDR3 is TGTGCCAGCGGACACTCAGTTTATGGGGCTAATCAGCCCCAGCATTTT. Protein: CASGHSVYGANQPQHF.

V gene TRBV7-2 combines with J gene TRBJ1-6, with D uncertain. V lost 2 bases and J lost 9, with 8 bases in between. The germline CDR1 and CDR2 sequences are SGHTA and FQGNSA. The CDR3 contains 13 residues. In DNA, the CDR3 is TGTGCCAGCAGCTTATACTGGGGTTCACCCCTCCACTTT. Translating gives CASSLYWGSPLHF. Variable domain in full (rest from reference TRBV7-2 and TRBJ1-6): GAGVSQSPSNKVTEKGKDVELRCDPISGHTALYWYRQSLGQGLEFLIYFQGNSAPDKSGLPSDRFSAERTGGSVSTLTIQRTQQEDSAVYLCASSLYWGSPLHFGNGTRLTVT.

This rearrangement joins TRBV29-1 to TRBJ2-1; perhaps TRBD2 as D (5 bases). Looked up from germline, CDR1 is SQVTM and CDR2 is ANQGSEA. V was clipped by 4 bases and J by 3 bases, with 10 bases between them. CDR3 length equals 13 residues. The CDR3 reads CSVGAGYYNEQFF. Here the CDR3 DNA reads TGCAGCGTTGGCGCGGGTTACTACAATGAGCAGTTCTTC.

As for this clonotype: With a much larger clone just one base away, this may be a read error. The chain couples TRBV7-9 to TRBJ1-1; unclear D gene. The V gene's germline CDR1 is SEHNR and CDR2 FQNEAQ (reference sequence). This CDR3 has 15 amino acids. The CDR3 sequence: CASSLAGHRRTEACF. In DNA, the CDR3 is TGCGCCAGCAGCTTGGCAGGTCACCGACGGACTGAAGCTTGCTTT.

This chain joins TRBV25-1 and TRBJ2-5; D call uncertain. The CDR3 consists of 14 residues. V was shortened by 3 bases and J by 2 bases, with 10 bases between the two germline ends. The germline CDR1 and CDR2 sequences are MGHDK and SYGVNS. The CDR3 region is CASSDGLTQETQYF. CDR3 DNA: TGTGCCAGCAGTGATGGGCTGACACAAGAGACCCAGTACTTC.

The chain employs TRBV20-1 and TRBJ2-5; 11 bases map to TRBD2. This CDR3 is 15 amino acids long. Trimming removed 2 bases from V and 4 bases from J; junction bases left unmatched: 6. Germline V lookup: CDR1 DFQATT, CDR2 SNEGSKA (reference sequence). CDR3: CSARLLAGEGETQYF. CDR3 sequence (DNA): TGCAGTGCTAGATTACTAGCGGGGGAAGGAGAGACCCAGTACTTC.

This clonotype occurred many times. This chain connects TRBV30 to TRBJ1-6; D gene ambiguous. CDR1 GTSNPN and CDR2 SVGIG come from the germline V gene (reference sequence). This CDR3 is built from 16 residues. The germline V and J ends were trimmed by 0 bases and 5 bases, with 14 bases remaining between them. The CDR3 sequence is CAWSVLSGINNSPLHF. For the CDR3, the DNA is TGTGCCTGGAGTGTACTGTCCGGGATAAATAATTCACCCCTCCACTTT.

This clonotype showed up many times. J is TRBJ2-1 and V is TRBV2; 10 bases align to TRBD2. Trimming took 4 bases from V and 10 from J; bases not matched to a gene: 10. This CDR3 spans 15 amino acids. Per germline, CDR1 SNHLY and CDR2 FYNNEI. This CDR3 is CASSVSSGGLREQFF. The CDR3 DNA is TGTGCCAGCAGTGTGTCTAGCGGGGGTTTGAGGGAGCAGTTCTTC.

The chain employs TRBV7-9 and TRBJ2-5; 9 bases match TRBD2. Germline CDR1 and CDR2: SEHNR and FQNEAQ (reference sequence). The CDR3 runs 13 residues. V was clipped by 5 bases and J by 5 bases; unmatched bases: 3. In DNA, the CDR3 is TGTGCCAGCAGCCTCGGACTAGCGGAGACCCAGTACTTC. Its translation is CASSLGLAETQYF. The complete variable domain, with remaining parts taken from reference TRBV7-9 and TRBJ2-5, reads DTGVSQNPRHKITKRGQNVTFRCDPISEHNRLYWYRQTLGQGPEFLTYFQNEAQLEKSRLLSDRFSAERPKGSFSTLEIQRTEQGDSAMYLCASSLGLAETQYFGPGTRLLVL.

This clonotype showed up just once. The chain combines TRBV11-2 with TRBJ2-7; D perhaps matches TRBD2 (6 bases). Trimming took off 5 bases at V and 6 bases at J, with 17 bases between the two ends. The length of the CDR3 is 14 residues. Per germline, CDR1 SGHAT and CDR2 FQNNGV. The CDR3 DNA reads TGTGCCAGCAGCCCCTCGGGGGAGAGGGGCGAGCAGTACTTC. This gives the protein CASSPSGERGEQYF.

This clonotype has more than one count but fewer than ten. This may come from a read error, since a much larger clone is one base off. The V call is TRBV5-4, the J call TRBJ2-1; 10 bases agree with TRBD2. This CDR3 region has 15 residues. Per the germline V gene, CDR1 is SGHNT and CDR2 is YYREEE (reference sequence). The CDR3 spells CASSLKRGGIDEQSF. The CDR3 coding sequence is TGTGCCAGCAGCTTGAAGCGGGGGGGCATCGATGAGCAGTCCTTC.

This clonotype was observed many times. The chain carries TRBV29-1 and TRBJ1-1, with TRBD1 as a possible D gene (5 bases). The germline V and J ends were trimmed by 4 bases and 9 bases, with 12 bases remaining between them. The length of the CDR3 is 11 residues. The V gene's germline CDR1 is SQVTM and CDR2 ANQGSEA. CDR3 residues: CSVVGGAKAFF. For the CDR3, the DNA is TGCAGCGTTGTAGGAGGGGCGAAAGCTTTCTTT.

The genes are TRBV20-1 and TRBJ2-3, with 7 bases matching TRBD2. This CDR3 comprises 14 residues. Trimming removed 7 bases from V and 3 bases from J; junction bases left unmatched: 10. The germline V gene encodes CDR1 DFQATT and CDR2 SNEGSKA (reference sequence). The CDR3 loop is CSVGLVTETDTQYF. The CDR3 DNA reads TGCAGTGTTGGACTAGTCACGGAGACAGATACGCAGTATTTT.

The chain employs TRBV5-1 and TRBJ1-1; D might be TRBD1 (6 bases). Germline values: CDR1 SGHRS, CDR2 YFSETQ. The germline V and J ends were trimmed by 3 bases and 6 bases, with 21 bases remaining between them. This CDR3 contains 16 residues. CDR3 residues: CASSSGAGATGAEAFF. DNA for the CDR3: TGCGCCAGCAGCTCAGGGGCAGGGGCGACTGGCGCTGAAGCTTTCTTT.

The genes are TRBV20-1 and TRBJ2-7; D gene uncertain. Trimming stripped 4 bases from V and 1 base from J, with 11 bases between. The germline gives CDR1 DFQATT, CDR2 SNEGSKA (reference sequence). The CDR3 extends over 13 amino acids. The CDR3 nucleotides are TGCAGTGCTATTATTGGCACATCCTACGAGCAGTACTTC. It encodes CSAIIGTSYEQYF.